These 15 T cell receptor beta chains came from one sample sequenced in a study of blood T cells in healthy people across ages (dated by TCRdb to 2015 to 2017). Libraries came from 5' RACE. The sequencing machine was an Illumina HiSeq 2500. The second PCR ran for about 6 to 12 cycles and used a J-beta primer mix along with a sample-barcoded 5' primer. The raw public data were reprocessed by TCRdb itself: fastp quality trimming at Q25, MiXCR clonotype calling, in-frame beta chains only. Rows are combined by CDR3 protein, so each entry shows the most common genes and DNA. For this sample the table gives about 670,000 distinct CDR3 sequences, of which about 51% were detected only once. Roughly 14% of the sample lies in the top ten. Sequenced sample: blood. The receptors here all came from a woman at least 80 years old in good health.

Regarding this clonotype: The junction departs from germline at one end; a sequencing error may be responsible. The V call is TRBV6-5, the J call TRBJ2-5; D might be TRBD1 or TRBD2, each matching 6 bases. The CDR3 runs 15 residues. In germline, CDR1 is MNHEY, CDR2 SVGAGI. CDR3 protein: CVSSNRPPGAAERYF. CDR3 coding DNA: TGTGTCAGCAGCAATAGGCCGCCGGGGGCGGCTGAGCGGTACTTC.

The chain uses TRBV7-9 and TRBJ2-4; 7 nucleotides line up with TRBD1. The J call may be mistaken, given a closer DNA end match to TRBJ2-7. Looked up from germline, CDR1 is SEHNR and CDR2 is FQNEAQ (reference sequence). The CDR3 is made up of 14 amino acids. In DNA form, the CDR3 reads TGTGCCAGCAGCACGGGACAGCCTCCCTACGAGCAGTACTTC. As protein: CASSTGQPPYEQYF.

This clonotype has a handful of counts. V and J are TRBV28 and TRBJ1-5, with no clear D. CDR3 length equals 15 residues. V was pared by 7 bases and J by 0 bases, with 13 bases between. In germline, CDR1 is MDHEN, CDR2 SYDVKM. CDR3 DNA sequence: TGTGCCAGCACCCTGGCGGGTTATAGCAATCAGCCCCAGCATTTT. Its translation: CASTLAGYSNQPQHF.

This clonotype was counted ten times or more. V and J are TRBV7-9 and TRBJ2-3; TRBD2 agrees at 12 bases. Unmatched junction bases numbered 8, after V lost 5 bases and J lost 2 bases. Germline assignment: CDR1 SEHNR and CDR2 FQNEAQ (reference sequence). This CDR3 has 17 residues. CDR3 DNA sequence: TGTGCCAGCAGCATAACTAGCGGGAGGCTATCCACAGATACGCAGTATTTT. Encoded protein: CASSITSGRLSTDTQYF.

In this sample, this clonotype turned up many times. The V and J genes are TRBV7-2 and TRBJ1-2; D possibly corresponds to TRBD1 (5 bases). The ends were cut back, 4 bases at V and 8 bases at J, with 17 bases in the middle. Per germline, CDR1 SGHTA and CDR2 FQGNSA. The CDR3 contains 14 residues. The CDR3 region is CASSSYPPGHGYTF. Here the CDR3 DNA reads TGTGCCAGCAGCTCATACCCCCCGGGGCACGGCTACACCTTC.

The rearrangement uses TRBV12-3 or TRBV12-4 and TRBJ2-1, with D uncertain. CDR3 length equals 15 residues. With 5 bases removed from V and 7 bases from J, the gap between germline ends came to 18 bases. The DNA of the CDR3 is TGTGCCAGCAGTCCCCCCCGAGCCAGCCAAAATGAGCAGTTCTTC. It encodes CASSPPRASQNEQFF.

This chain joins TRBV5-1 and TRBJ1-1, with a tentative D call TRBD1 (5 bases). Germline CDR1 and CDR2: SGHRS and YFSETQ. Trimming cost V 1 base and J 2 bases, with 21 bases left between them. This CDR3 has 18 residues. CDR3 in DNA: TGCGCCAGCAGCTTGCGGTTCGGAGAGACAGCCCACAACACTGAAGCTTTCTTT. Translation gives CASSLRFGETAHNTEAFF.

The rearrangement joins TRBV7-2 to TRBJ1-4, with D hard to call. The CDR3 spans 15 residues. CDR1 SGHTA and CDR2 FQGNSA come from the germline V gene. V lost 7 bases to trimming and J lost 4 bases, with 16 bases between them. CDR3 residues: CASTRVGLGNEKLFF. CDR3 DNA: TGTGCCAGCACTAGGGTGGGTCTCGGTAATGAAAAACTGTTTTTT.

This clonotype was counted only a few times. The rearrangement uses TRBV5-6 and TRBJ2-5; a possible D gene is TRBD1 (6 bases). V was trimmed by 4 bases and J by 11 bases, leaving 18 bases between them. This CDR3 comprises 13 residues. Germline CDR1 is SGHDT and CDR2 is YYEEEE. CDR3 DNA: TGTGCCAGCAGCCCACAGGGTTTGAATGAGCAGTACTTC. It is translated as CASSPQGLNEQYF.

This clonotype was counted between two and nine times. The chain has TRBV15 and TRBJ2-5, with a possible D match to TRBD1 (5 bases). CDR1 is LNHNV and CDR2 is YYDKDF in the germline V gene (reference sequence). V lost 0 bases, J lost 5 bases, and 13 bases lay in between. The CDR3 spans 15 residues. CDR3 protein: CATSRDVDSRETQYF. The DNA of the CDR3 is TGTGCCACCAGCAGAGATGTTGACAGTCGCGAGACCCAGTACTTC.

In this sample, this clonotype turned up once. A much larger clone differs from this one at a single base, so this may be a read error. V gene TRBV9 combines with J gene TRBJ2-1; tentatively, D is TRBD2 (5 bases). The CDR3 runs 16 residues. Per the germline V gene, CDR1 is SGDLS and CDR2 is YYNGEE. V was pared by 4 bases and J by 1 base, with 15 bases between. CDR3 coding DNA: TGTGCCAGCAGCCTGACACGAACGGGATCCTACAATGAGCAGTTCTTC. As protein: CASSLTRTGSYNEQFF. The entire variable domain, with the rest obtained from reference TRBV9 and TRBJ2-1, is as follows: DSGVTQTPKHLITATGQRVTLRCSPRSGDLSVYWYQQSLDQGLQFLIQYYNGEERAKGNILERFSAQQFPDLHSELNLSSLELGDSALYFCASSLTRTGSYNEQFFGPGTRLTVL.

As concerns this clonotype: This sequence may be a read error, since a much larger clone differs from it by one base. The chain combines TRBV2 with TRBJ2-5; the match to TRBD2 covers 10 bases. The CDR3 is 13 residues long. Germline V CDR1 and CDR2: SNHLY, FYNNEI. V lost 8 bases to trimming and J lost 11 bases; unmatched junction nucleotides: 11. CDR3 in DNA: TGTGCCAGCGGGACTAGCGTGCTCAATGAGCAGTACTTC. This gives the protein CASGTSVLNEQYF.

CDR3 sequence: CASSPPPGLAGFTDTQYF. CDR3 nucleotide sequence: TGTGCCAGCAGTCCGCCCCCCGGACTAGCGGGGTTCACAGATACGCAGTATTTT. V and J are TRBV27 and TRBJ2-3; 12 bases agree with TRBD2. Trimming removed 5 bases from V and 2 bases from J; junction bases left unmatched: 11. Germline loops: CDR1 MNHEY, CDR2 SMNVEV (reference sequence). The CDR3 sequence is 18 residues long.

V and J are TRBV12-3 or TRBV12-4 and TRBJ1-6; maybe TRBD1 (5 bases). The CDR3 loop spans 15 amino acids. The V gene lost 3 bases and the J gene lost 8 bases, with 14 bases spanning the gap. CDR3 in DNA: TGTGCCAGCAGTTTGGGGGGGTCAGGGTATTCACCCCTCCACTTT. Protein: CASSLGGSGYSPLHF.

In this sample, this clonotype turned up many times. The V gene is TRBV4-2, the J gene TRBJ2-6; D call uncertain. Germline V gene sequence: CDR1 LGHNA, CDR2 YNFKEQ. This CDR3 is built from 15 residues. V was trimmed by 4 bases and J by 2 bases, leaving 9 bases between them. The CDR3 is CASSPSVTGANVLTF. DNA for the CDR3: TGTGCCAGCAGCCCAAGTGTCACTGGGGCCAACGTCCTGACTTTC.